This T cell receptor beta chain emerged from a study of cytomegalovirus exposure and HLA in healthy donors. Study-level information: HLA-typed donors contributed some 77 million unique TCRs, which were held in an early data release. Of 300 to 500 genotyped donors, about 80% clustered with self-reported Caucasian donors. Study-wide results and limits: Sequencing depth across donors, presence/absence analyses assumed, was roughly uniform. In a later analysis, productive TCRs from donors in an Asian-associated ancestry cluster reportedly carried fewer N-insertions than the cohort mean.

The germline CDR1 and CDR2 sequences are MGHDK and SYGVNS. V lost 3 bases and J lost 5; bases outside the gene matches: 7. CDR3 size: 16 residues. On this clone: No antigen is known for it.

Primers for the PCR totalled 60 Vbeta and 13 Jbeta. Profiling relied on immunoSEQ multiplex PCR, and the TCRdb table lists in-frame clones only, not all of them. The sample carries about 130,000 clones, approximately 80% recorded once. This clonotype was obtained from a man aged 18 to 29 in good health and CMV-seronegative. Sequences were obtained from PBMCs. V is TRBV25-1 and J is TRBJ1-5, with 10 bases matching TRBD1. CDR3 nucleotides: TGTGCCAGCAGTGAGTCCGGGACAGGGGAACATCAGCCCCAGCATTTT. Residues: CASSESGTGEHQPQHF. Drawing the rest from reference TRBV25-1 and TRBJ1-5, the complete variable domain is EADIYQTPRYLVIGTGKKITLECSQTMGHDKMYWYQQDPGMELHLIHYSYGVNSTEKGDLSSESTVSRIRTEHFPLTLESARPSHTSQYLCASSESGTGEHQPQHFGDGTRLSIL.